Presented here are 25 T cell receptor beta chains from one specimen sequenced in a study of Ad26.COV2.S vaccination and SARS-CoV-2 variants. Treatment specified: some 19 received Ad26.COV2.S at low or high dose, single or two shots; about 5 received placebo; per-sample allocation not given. Sampling was performed 63 days after the first vaccine or placebo injection. Sequencing used immunoSEQ multiplex PCR; TCRdb keeps in-frame clones, though not all of them. In the table there are approximately 460,000 clones, 80% to 90% of which are singletons. Sample: peripheral blood, taken in a trial of Ad26.COV2.S vaccine versus placebo. These receptors were collected from a person between 18 and 59 years old who received the Ad26.COV2.S COVID-19 vaccine or a placebo.

The chain carries TRBV19 and TRBJ1-1, with TRBD1 as a possible D gene (6 bases). V lost 7 bases, J lost 1 base, and 13 bases lay in between. CDR3 length: 14 residues. Germline V CDR1 and CDR2: LNHDA, SQIVND (reference sequence). Written as DNA, the CDR3 is TGTGCCAGTACCGCCAGGGGCCAGAACACTGAAGCTTTCTTT. This translates into CASTARGQNTEAFF.

V usage is TRBV5-4 and J usage is TRBJ2-3, with 12 bases identical to TRBD2. Per germline, CDR1 SGHNT and CDR2 YYREEE (reference sequence). Unmatched junction bases numbered 11, after V lost 4 bases and J lost 8 bases. This CDR3 is 16 amino acids long. The CDR3 nucleotides read TGTGCCAGCAGCCGTACCCTAGCGGGGGGGGGAGTTACGCAGTATTTT. It translates to CASSRTLAGGGVTQYF.

The V and J genes are TRBV19 and TRBJ1-2; 7 bases line up with TRBD1. The CDR3 consists of 15 residues. The V and J ends lost 5 bases and 5 bases, in that order; junction bases with no gene match: 11. Germline CDR1 reads LNHDA; CDR2 reads SQIVND (reference sequence). In nucleotides, the CDR3 is TGTGCCAGTAGTTATTTGGACAGGTCTCGGTATGGCTACACCTTC. It translates to CASSYLDRSRYGYTF.

The chain couples TRBV7-6 to TRBJ1-4; D may be TRBD1 (6 bases). CDR3 size: 15 residues. Looked up from germline, CDR1 is SGHVS and CDR2 is FNYEAQ. Trimming took off 1 base at V and 6 bases at J, with 12 bases between the two ends. The CDR3 DNA reads TGTGCCAGCAGCTTAGGAGCAGGGGACCATGAAAAACTGTTTTTT. It is translated as CASSLGAGDHEKLFF.

This sequence joins TRBV7-9 and TRBJ1-3; 10 nucleotides align to TRBD1. V lost 5 bases to trimming and J lost 2 bases; unmatched junction nucleotides: 6. Per the germline V gene, CDR1 is SEHNR and CDR2 is FQNEAQ (reference sequence). This CDR3 contains 16 residues. CDR3 sequence: CASSMGQGNTGNTIYF. The CDR3 DNA reads as TGTGCCAGCAGCATGGGACAGGGGAACACTGGAAACACCATATATTTT.

V is TRBV4-3 and J is TRBJ1-6; 9 bases agree with TRBD1. V lost 3 bases, J lost 0 bases, and 3 bases stayed unmatched. CDR1 is LGHNA, CDR2 YSLEER, per germline. This CDR3 has 17 amino acids. The CDR3 DNA follows: TGCGCCAGCAGCCAGACAGGGGGGCACTCCTATAATTCACCCCTCCACTTT. Amino acids: CASSQTGGHSYNSPLHF.

The V gene is TRBV27, the J gene TRBJ2-5; D may correspond to TRBD1 or TRBD2 (6 bases each). CDR1 is MNHEY and CDR2 is SMNVEV in the germline V gene (reference sequence). The CDR3 has 14 amino acids. Trimming took 5 bases from V and 4 from J, leaving 14 bases between them. CDR3 sequence: CASSLIRGLETQYF. DNA for the CDR3: TGTGCCAGCAGTCTTATCCGGGGGCTAGAGACCCAGTACTTC.

V gene TRBV18 combines with J gene TRBJ2-2, with D possibly matching TRBD1 (5 bases). In germline, CDR1 is KGHSH, CDR2 LQKENI. The V gene lost 4 bases and the J gene lost 0 bases, with 9 bases spanning the gap. CDR3 size: 15 residues. In nucleotides, the CDR3 is TGTGCCAGCTCACACTCGACAGCGAACACCGGGGAGCTGTTTTTT. Translating it yields CASSHSTANTGELFF.

CDR3 in DNA: TGCGCCAGCAGCTTGGGGCAGGGGGCGAAAGTCTCCCGGGATAGCAATCAGCCCCAGCATTTT. It encodes CASSLGQGAKVSRDSNQPQHF. This chain links TRBV5-1 with TRBJ1-5, with 8 bases matching TRBD1. From germline, CDR1 is SGHRS and CDR2 YFSETQ. The CDR3 sequence is 21 residues long. V gave up 0 bases and J gave up 0 bases; unmatched junction bases: 17.

This clone has only a few counts. The chain uses TRBV15 and TRBJ2-1; possibly TRBD1 for D (6 bases). The germline gives CDR1 LNHNV, CDR2 YYDKDF (reference sequence). The CDR3 is 16 residues long. The germline V and J ends were trimmed by 6 bases and 1 base, with 16 bases remaining between them. The CDR3: CATRRDNPGSYNEQFF. The CDR3 DNA reads as TGTGCCACCAGGAGGGACAATCCGGGGTCCTACAATGAGCAGTTCTTC.

This chain joins TRBV5-4 and TRBJ2-7; tentatively, D is TRBD1 (7 bases). V was pared by 5 bases and J by 5 bases, with 17 bases between. This CDR3 is built from 14 residues. CDR1 is SGHNT and CDR2 is YYREEE in the germline V gene (reference sequence). The CDR3 DNA is TGTGCCAGCAGGCCGCGGGACAGACCTCACGAGCAGTACTTC. It yields the protein CASRPRDRPHEQYF.

This chain uses TRBV29-1 with TRBJ1-1; D unresolved. Trimming removed 4 bases at V and 5 bases at J, with 14 bases between. The CDR3 extends over 13 amino acids. The germline gives CDR1 SQVTM, CDR2 ANQGSEA. CDR3 in DNA: TGCAGCGTTGCGGGCAAGGGATGGACTGAAGCTTTCTTT. Encoded protein: CSVAGKGWTEAFF.

The chain joins TRBV27 to TRBJ2-1; tentatively, D is TRBD2 (7 bases). The CDR3 spans 15 residues. Germline V gene lookup returns CDR1 MNHEY and CDR2 SMNVEV (reference sequence). V was shortened by 6 bases and J by 7 bases, with 19 bases between the two germline ends. CDR3 DNA: TGTGCCAGCAGCTATCATGGGCGGGGGCTGAATGAGCAGTTCTTC. Its protein is CASSYHGRGLNEQFF.

This clone was seen only a few times. The V and J genes are TRBV7-9 and TRBJ1-1; 11 nucleotides agree with TRBD1. This CDR3 region has 16 residues. From germline, CDR1 is SEHNR and CDR2 FQNEAQ (reference sequence). V dropped 4 bases and J dropped 5; count of bases not matched to a gene: 9. This CDR3 is CASSSGTGGKGTEAFF. The CDR3 region has the DNA TGTGCCAGCAGCTCCGGGACAGGGGGGAAGGGGACTGAAGCTTTCTTT. Together with reference TRBV7-9 and TRBJ1-1, the CDR3 gives the full variable domain: DTGVSQNPRHKITKRGQNVTFRCDPISEHNRLYWYRQTLGQGPEFLTYFQNEAQLEKSRLLSDRFSAERPKGSFSTLEIQRTEQGDSAMYLCASSSGTGGKGTEAFFGQGTRLTVV.

CDR3 in DNA: TGTGCCAGCAGTTCGGGCTCCTATAATTCACCCCTCCACTTT. It encodes CASSSGSYNSPLHF. The V gene is TRBV28, the J gene TRBJ1-6; D ambiguous. Germline V gene sequence: CDR1 MDHEN, CDR2 SYDVKM. The CDR3 consists of 14 residues. Trimming took off 4 bases at V and 0 bases at J, with 4 bases between the two ends.

This clone was seen just once. The rearrangement links TRBV7-6 to TRBJ2-2; 7 bases map to TRBD1. The junction had 5 bases not matched to a gene; V was cut back by 4 bases and J by 0 bases. Germline V gene sequence: CDR1 SGHVS, CDR2 FNYEAQ. The CDR3 length is 16 residues. The CDR3 is CASSYGQAPNTGELFF. CDR3 bases: TGTGCCAGCAGCTATGGACAGGCCCCGAACACCGGGGAGCTGTTTTTT.

The chain recombines TRBV6-5 with TRBJ1-6; D gene ambiguous. This CDR3 is built from 11 residues. Trimming pared 6 bases from V and 7 bases from J, leaving 4 bases between. The germline CDR1 and CDR2 sequences are MNHEY and SVGAGI. The CDR3 region is CASSLNSPLHF. The CDR3, as DNA: TGTGCCAGCAGCCTGAATTCACCCCTCCACTTT.

The chain couples TRBV28 to TRBJ2-7; TRBD2 agrees at 7 bases. Germline lookup yields CDR1 MDHEN and CDR2 SYDVKM. The CDR3 contains 19 residues. J lost 7 bases, V lost 1 base, and 22 bases had no gene match. The DNA of the CDR3 is TGTGCCAGCAGTTTATTTTTATTATGGGACCGCGAGTGGCGGGGGGAGCAGTACTTC. Its translation is CASSLFLLWDREWRGEQYF. Based on the CDR3 plus reference TRBV28 and TRBJ2-7, the full variable domain is DVKVTQSSRYLVKRTGEKVFLECVQDMDHENMFWYRQDPGLGLRLIYFSYDVKMKEKGDIPEGYSVSREKKERFSLILESASTNQTSMYLCASSLFLLWDREWRGEQYFGPGTRLTVT.

This clone was observed a few times. The chain is built from TRBV19 and TRBJ1-5; D uncertain. The V gene's germline CDR1 is LNHDA and CDR2 SQIVND (reference sequence). With 2 bases removed from V and 0 bases from J, the gap between germline ends came to 8 bases. The CDR3 covers 15 residues. As DNA, the CDR3 is TGTGCCAGTAGTATAACGGCTCATAGCAATCAGCCCCAGCATTTT. Its protein product is CASSITAHSNQPQHF.

J is TRBJ1-2 and V is TRBV5-8; D possibly corresponds to TRBD1 (6 bases). V was pared by 0 bases and J by 5 bases, with 11 bases between. The CDR3 is 14 residues long. Germline loops: CDR1 SGHTS, CDR2 YDEGEE. CDR3 amino acids: CASSLGGQGYGYTF. CDR3 nucleotides: TGTGCCAGCAGCTTGGGAGGCCAGGGGTATGGCTACACCTTC.

The rearrangement joins TRBV30 to TRBJ2-1; 7 bases fit TRBD2. The ends lost 3 bases at V and 4 bases at J; junction bases unmatched: 6. CDR1 and CDR2 from the germline V gene are GTSNPN and SVGIG (reference sequence). This CDR3 has 14 amino acids. CDR3 in amino acids: CAWRRSGVYNEQFF. Written as DNA, the CDR3 is TGTGCCTGGAGGAGGAGCGGGGTGTACAATGAGCAGTTCTTC.

This clone was seen a single time. The chain joins TRBV5-4 to TRBJ2-1; D is undetermined. Germline CDR1 is SGHNT and CDR2 is YYREEE (reference sequence). V gave up 10 bases and J gave up 0 bases, with 8 bases separating them. This CDR3 is 12 amino acids long. DNA for the CDR3: TGTGCCTGGCGAAGCTCCTACAATGAGCAGTTCTTC. It translates to CAWRSSYNEQFF.

The genes are TRBV6-6 and TRBJ1-5; D is unresolved. This CDR3 region has 13 residues. Trimming took 7 bases from V and 8 from J, leaving 15 bases between them. Germline V gene lookup returns CDR1 MNHNY and CDR2 SVGAGI (reference sequence). The CDR3 loop reads CASTISRLEPQHF. The CDR3 DNA reads TGTGCCAGCACAATCTCACGCCTGGAGCCCCAGCATTTT.

This sequence joins TRBV15 and TRBJ1-5; D is undetermined. This CDR3 has 12 amino acids. Trimming cost V 3 bases and J 3 bases, with 3 bases left between them. CDR1 is LNHNV and CDR2 is YYDKDF in the germline V gene (reference sequence). The CDR3 bases are TGTGCCACCAGCAGGGACAATCAGCCCCAGCATTTT. It encodes CATSRDNQPQHF.

The chain combines TRBV30 with TRBJ2-7, with D maybe TRBD2 (5 bases). V was pared by 4 bases and J by 2 bases, with 6 bases between. CDR1 is GTSNPN, CDR2 SVGIG, per germline (reference sequence). The CDR3 spans 11 residues. The CDR3 DNA sequence: TGTGCCTGGAAGCGGACCTACGAGCAGTACTTC. It translates to CAWKRTYEQYF.